The T cell receptor beta chain under discussion was sequenced for a study of blood T cell repertoires in COVID-19. Study-wide context: Samples came from the United States, Italy and Spain, spanning acute and convalescent COVID-19. PBMCs, B-cell-depleted T cells, or T cells were the source of the cDNA or gDNA that made up the material.

CDR1 is DFQATT and CDR2 is SNEGSKA in the germline V gene (reference sequence). The CDR3 loop spans 11 amino acids. Trimming took 5 bases from V and 6 from J, leaving 9 bases between them. Per the original data handling: Reference gene primer amplification yielded estimated nucleated cell counts. Assay used: immunoSEQ multiplex PCR; TCRdb lists only in-frame clones, some missing. The V and J calls and the clone size are those of that table, but D and trimming were determined from the DNA. The table includes more than 200,000 clones, around 83% detected once. Sequenced input: peripheral blood. The V gene is TRBV20-1, the J gene TRBJ2-3; the D is unclear. The TCR comes from a man in his forties with active or convalescent COVID-19. The CDR3 coding sequence is TGCAGTGCTGTCCGAGCGGATACGCAGTATTTT. Its translation is CSAVRADTQYF.